The next 17 T cell receptor beta chains were all read from a single sample in a study of human T cells and chemical hapten exposure. Described time point: patch test 3, about 24 weeks after DPC sensitization. Specified treatment: therapeutic diphenylcyclopropenone sensitization with weekly scalp DPC. Via MiXCR, TCRdb re-called the RACE reads, giving one row per CDR3 protein. Of tens of thousands of distinct CDR3 sequences in the sample, approximately 11% are singletons; the top ten hold about 2.3%. The material sequenced was whole blood, taken in connection with sensitization to the hapten diphenylcyclopropenone (DPC). These receptor sequences come from a woman aged 30 to 39 with alopecia areata. Some clones in this sample may be carry-over from other donors' samples.

A few counts support this clonotype. This chain uses TRBV18 with TRBJ2-5, with 8 bases lining up with TRBD2. J was trimmed by 4 bases and V by 1 base; bases with no gene match: 11. From germline, CDR1 is KGHSH and CDR2 LQKENI. The CDR3 runs to 17 residues. The CDR3 DNA reads TGTGCCAGCTCACCACAGCAGTTAGCGGGAACTGGAGAGACCCAGTACTTC. Translating gives CASSPQQLAGTGETQYF.

This clonotype has more than one count but fewer than ten. The chain carries TRBV2 and TRBJ2-2, with a weak D call TRBD2 (6 bases). Germline CDR1 reads SNHLY; CDR2 reads FYNNEI. Trimming stripped 4 bases from V and 5 bases from J, with 11 bases between. The CDR3 is 14 residues long. DNA for the CDR3: TGTGCCAGCAGTGCCCGGGGGTGGACCGGGGAGCTGTTTTTT. Its translation: CASSARGWTGELFF.

This clonotype was counted a few times. This chain links TRBV7-9 with TRBJ1-2; possible D gene TRBD1, 5 bases. V was cut by 0 bases and J by 8 bases, with 16 bases left in between. Looked up from germline, CDR1 is SEHNR and CDR2 is FQNEAQ (reference sequence). The CDR3 spans 15 residues. The CDR3 DNA is TGTGCCAGCAGCTTAGCTGGGACCTCCCTGGAAGGCTACACCTTC. As protein: CASSLAGTSLEGYTF.

The chain couples TRBV20-1 to TRBJ2-3; TRBD2 matches at 10 bases. J was trimmed by 5 bases and V by 2 bases; bases with no gene match: 4. The CDR3 covers 14 residues. Germline V gene sequence: CDR1 DFQATT, CDR2 SNEGSKA (reference sequence). The CDR3 sequence is CSARSGRAQDTQYF. The CDR3 bases are TGCAGTGCTAGAAGCGGGAGGGCCCAAGATACGCAGTATTTT.

This clonotype was observed a handful of times. This chain uses TRBV18 with TRBJ1-4; 8 bases map to TRBD1. With 2 bases clipped from V and 8 bases from J, the junction kept 4 bases outside the gene matches. This CDR3 has 14 residues. Germline V gene lookup returns CDR1 KGHSH and CDR2 LQKENI. The CDR3 sequence: CASSPGQGREKLFF. The DNA for the CDR3 is TGTGCCAGCTCACCAGGACAGGGAAGGGAAAAACTGTTTTTT.

This clonotype showed up many times. This chain uses TRBV10-2 with TRBJ1-1; TRBD1 matches at 7 bases. The CDR3 contains 14 residues. Trimming cost V 5 bases and J 2 bases; bases outside gene matches: 5. Germline V CDR1 and CDR2: WSHSY, SAAADI. CDR3 nucleotide sequence: TGCGCCAGCAGTTCCGGGACAGTAAACACTGAAGCTTTCTTT. Its translation: CASSSGTVNTEAFF.

The chain recombines TRBV25-1 with TRBJ2-3, with 7 bases fitting TRBD2. The CDR3 totals 12 residues. CDR1 MGHDK and CDR2 SYGVNS come from the germline V gene. Trimming took 5 bases from V and 4 from J; bases not matched to a gene: 0. The CDR3 loop is CASSRGADTQYF. In nucleotides, the CDR3 is TGTGCCAGCAGTCGGGGGGCAGATACGCAGTATTTT.

This chain links TRBV5-1 with TRBJ1-6; D is ambiguous. From germline, CDR1 is SGHRS and CDR2 YFSETQ. The CDR3 has 17 residues. Trimming cost V 0 bases and J 4 bases, with 14 bases left between them. DNA for the CDR3: TGCGCCAGCAGCTTGGACCCCACTCGTGGGTATAATTCACCCCTCCACTTT. Protein: CASSLDPTRGYNSPLHF.

This clonotype came up many times. The chain employs TRBV7-2 and TRBJ1-1, with unresolved D. Germline CDR1 and CDR2: SGHTA and FQGNSA. CDR3 length: 13 amino acids. V was pared by 2 bases and J by 4 bases, with 8 bases between. CDR3 residues: CASSLLGSTEAFF. In nucleotides, the CDR3 is TGTGCCAGCAGCTTATTAGGGAGCACTGAAGCTTTCTTT.

V usage is TRBV12-3 or TRBV12-4 and J usage is TRBJ2-5, with 12 bases lining up with TRBD2. With 4 bases clipped from V and 4 bases from J, the junction kept 4 bases outside the gene matches. The CDR3 spans 15 residues. CDR3 region: CASSSLAGGGETQYF. The CDR3 DNA sequence: TGTGCCAGCAGTTCACTAGCGGGAGGAGGAGAGACCCAGTACTTC.

This clonotype showed up just a few times. The genes are TRBV20-1 and TRBJ2-5; possibly TRBD1 for D (6 bases). The CDR3 is 15 residues long. V lost 1 base to trimming and J lost 1 base, with 13 bases between them. The germline V gene has CDR1 DFQATT and CDR2 SNEGSKA (reference sequence). The CDR3 protein is CSARVGTGIQETQYF. The CDR3 region has the DNA TGCAGTGCTAGAGTCGGAACAGGGATCCAAGAGACCCAGTACTTC.

The chain employs TRBV11-2 and TRBJ2-2, with D perhaps matching TRBD2 (6 bases). The CDR3 has 15 residues. In germline, CDR1 is SGHAT, CDR2 FQNNGV. V gave up 2 bases and J gave up 3 bases, with 10 bases separating them. Here the CDR3 reads CASSLLAIHTGELFF. In DNA, the CDR3 is TGTGCCAGCAGCTTACTAGCGATTCACACCGGGGAGCTGTTTTTT.

The chain has TRBV7-6 and TRBJ2-3; no clear D gene. The CDR3 consists of 15 residues. Germline V CDR1 and CDR2: SGHVS, FNYEAQ. The ends were cut back, 5 bases at V and 0 bases at J, with 12 bases in the middle. CDR3 protein: CASSPRTSSTDTQYF. The CDR3 DNA is TGTGCCAGCAGCCCCCGGACGAGTAGCACAGATACGCAGTATTTT.

The rearrangement joins TRBV18 to TRBJ2-2; D is unclear. V was trimmed by 4 bases and J by 6 bases, leaving 18 bases between them. This CDR3 has 16 residues. CDR1 and CDR2 (germline): KGHSH, LQKENI. The CDR3, as DNA: TGTGCCAGCTCACTCGGCGGTGGCCCAGGAGCCGGGGAGCTGTTTTTT. This encodes CASSLGGGPGAGELFF.

At least ten counts were recorded for this clonotype. The genes are TRBV18 and TRBJ1-6, with TRBD1 identical over 8 bases. V lost 4 bases to trimming and J lost 10 bases; unmatched junction nucleotides: 9. Germline assignment: CDR1 KGHSH and CDR2 LQKENI. This CDR3 contains 15 residues. The CDR3 DNA is TGTGCCAGCTCACTTACGGACAGGGTTGAATCACCCCTCCACTTT. Protein: CASSLTDRVESPLHF.

The chain links TRBV20-1 to TRBJ1-5; D is uncertain. Trimming shortened V by 1 base and J by 3 bases, and 7 bases separated the two germline ends. Germline-derived CDR1 and CDR2 are DFQATT and SNEGSKA (reference sequence). CDR3 size: 13 residues. CDR3 DNA: TGCAGTGCTAGAGCCCAGGTCAATCAGCCCCAGCATTTT. The encoded protein is CSARAQVNQPQHF.

Ten or more counts support this clonotype. V usage is TRBV29-1 and J usage is TRBJ1-1; TRBD1 aligns across 10 bases. The length of the CDR3 is 15 residues. V lost 4 bases, J lost 8 bases, and 13 bases stayed unmatched. Germline-derived CDR1 and CDR2 are SQVTM and ANQGSEA. The DNA for the CDR3 is TGCAGCGTTGTGGTGCATGTGGACAGGGGGGCGGAAGCTTTCTTT. This codes for CSVVVHVDRGAEAFF.